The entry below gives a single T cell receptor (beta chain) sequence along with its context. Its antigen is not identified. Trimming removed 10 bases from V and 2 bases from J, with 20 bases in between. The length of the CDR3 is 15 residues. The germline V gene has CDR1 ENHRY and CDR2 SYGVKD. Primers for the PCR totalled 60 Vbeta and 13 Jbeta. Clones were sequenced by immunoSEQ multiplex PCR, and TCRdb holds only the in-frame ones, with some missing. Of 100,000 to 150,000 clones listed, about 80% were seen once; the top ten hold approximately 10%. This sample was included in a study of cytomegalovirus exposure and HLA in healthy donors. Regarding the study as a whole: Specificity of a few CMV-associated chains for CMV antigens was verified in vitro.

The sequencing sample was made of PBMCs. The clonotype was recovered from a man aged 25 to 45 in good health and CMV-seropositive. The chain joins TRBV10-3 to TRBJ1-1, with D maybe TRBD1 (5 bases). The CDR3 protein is CATIGYDSPNTEAFF. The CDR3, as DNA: TGTGCCACGATAGGATACGACAGTCCTAACACTGAAGCTTTCTTT.